This T cell receptor (beta chain) was found in a study of CD8+CD57+ T cells in acquired aplastic anemia. Study details: Quantities of DNA derived from sorted CD4+ and CD8+ cells averaged around 3 ug. Points from the study as a whole: Patient and control CD8+ Simpson's diversity was not significantly different. Fewer than 35 sequences, all CD8+ CDR3, were shared between patients and controls.

As concerns this clonotype: Antigen: not known.

CDR3 size: 14 residues. CDR1 and CDR2 (germline): DFQATT, SNEGSKA (reference sequence). J gave up 5 bases and V 1 base, and 5 bases lay outside the gene matches. Genomic DNA served as template for TCR beta VDJ and CDR3 profiling. TCRdb redid the calling of the reads with MiXCR, one entry per CDR3 protein. The sample consists of more than 40,000 distinct CDR3 sequences, about 73% of them appearing once. The sequencing input was sorted CD4+, CD8+, or CD8+CD57+ T cells (not recorded which) from PBMCs. The chain uses TRBV20-1 and TRBJ2-1, with 7 bases identical to TRBD1. The source is a human donor in good health, serving as a control. For the CDR3, the DNA is TGCAGTGCTAGAGGGGACAGCAGGCACAATGAGCAGTTCTTC. Protein: CSARGDSRHNEQFF.